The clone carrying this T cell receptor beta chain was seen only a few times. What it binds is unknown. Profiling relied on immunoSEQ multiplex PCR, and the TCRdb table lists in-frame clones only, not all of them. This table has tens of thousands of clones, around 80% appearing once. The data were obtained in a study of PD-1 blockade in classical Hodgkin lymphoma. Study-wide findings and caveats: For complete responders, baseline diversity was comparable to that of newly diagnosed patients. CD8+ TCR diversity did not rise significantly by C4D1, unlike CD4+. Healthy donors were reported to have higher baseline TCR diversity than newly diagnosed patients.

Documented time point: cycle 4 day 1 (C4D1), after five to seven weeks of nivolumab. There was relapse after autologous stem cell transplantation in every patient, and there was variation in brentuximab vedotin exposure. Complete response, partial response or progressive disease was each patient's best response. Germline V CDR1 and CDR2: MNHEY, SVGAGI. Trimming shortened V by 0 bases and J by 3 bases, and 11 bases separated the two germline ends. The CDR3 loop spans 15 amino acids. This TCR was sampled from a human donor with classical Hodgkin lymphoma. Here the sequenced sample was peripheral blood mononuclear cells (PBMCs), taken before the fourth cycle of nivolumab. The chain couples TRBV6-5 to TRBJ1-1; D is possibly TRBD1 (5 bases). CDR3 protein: CASSYSYGGDTEAFF. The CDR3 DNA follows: TGTGCCAGCAGTTACTCGTACGGGGGGGACACTGAAGCTTTCTTT.